The entry below describes one T cell receptor beta chain. Antigen specificity is unknown. The donors were part of the validation cohort of roughly 130 subjects. That cohort was separate from the first cohort, which comprised about 730 subjects. The protocol was immunoSEQ multiplex PCR, while the TCRdb copy is restricted to in-frame clones and leaves out a portion. The sample lists some 260,000 clones; 90% were seen once. The data originate from a study of cytomegalovirus exposure and HLA in healthy donors. Study findings and constraints: The classifier reportedly diagnosed cytomegalovirus status with high specificity and sensitivity. The tendency of first-cohort TCR clusters to co-occur in the 120 validation repertoires was identified by a subsequent analysis.

Germline values: CDR1 SGHVS, CDR2 FNYEAQ. The CDR3 covers 15 residues. The junction had 7 bases not matched to a gene; V was cut back by 5 bases and J by 2 bases. The chain carries TRBV7-6 and TRBJ2-7; TRBD1 aligns across 9 bases. Sequenced sample: PBMCs. The TCR was taken from a woman in her thirties in good health and CMV-seronegative. The CDR3 here is CASSPGTGNTYEQYF. The DNA for the CDR3 is TGTGCCAGCAGCCCAGGGACAGGGAACACCTACGAGCAGTACTTC.